A selection of T cell receptor beta chains follows, all from one sample in a study of T cell repertoires in cytomegalovirus infection. TCRdb re-called the reads with MiXCR, one entry per CDR3 protein. Here the sample spans some 600,000 distinct CDR3 sequences, roughly 26% being singletons. What was sequenced was CD8+ T cells from PBMCs. The receptors originated from a human donor in good health (CMV status not recorded). Some clones in this sample may be carry-over from other donors' samples. Both conserved end residues are part of each CDR3. A D gene is named only where the DNA matches it firmly. For some rows the clone size is stated as once, few or many, or as a class when expanded; others skip it.

TRBD2 TRBJ2-1 once TRBV6-2/TRBV6-3 CASSYFAGGPTGEQFF TGTGCCAGCAGTTACTTTGCGGGGGGCCCCACGGGGGAGCAGTTCTTC
- TRBJ1-4 - TRBV28 CASTFLKLPTEKLFF TGTGCCAGCACCTTCTTGAAACTACCAACTGAAAAACTGTTTTTT
- TRBJ1-1 - TRBV6-5 CASSYFPVGPLNTEAFF TGTGCCAGCAGTTACTTCCCGGTGGGTCCTCTGAACACTGAAGCTTTCTTT
TRBD2 TRBJ2-1 few TRBV2 CASSEGLAVYNEQFF TGTGCCAGCAGTGAAGGACTAGCGGTTTACAATGAGCAGTTCTTC
- TRBJ1-1 many TRBV4-2 CASSQGRQQNTEAFF TGTGCCAGCAGCCAGGGAAGACAGCAGAACACTGAAGCTTTCTTT
TRBD1 TRBJ2-2 few TRBV28 CASSISGTGGFTGELFF TGTGCCAGCAGTATCTCCGGGACAGGGGGTTTCACCGGGGAGCTGTTTTTT
TRBD2 TRBJ2-1 - TRBV4-1 CASSPLRGGLNEQFF TGCGCCAGCAGCCCCCTTCGGGGGGGACTTAATGAGCAGTTCTTC
TRBD2 TRBJ2-3 - TRBV7-6 CASSLPTSGVLTDTQYF TGTGCCAGCAGCTTACCGACTAGCGGGGTTCTTACAGATACGCAGTATTTT
TRBD2 TRBJ2-3 - TRBV28 CASSLRVRGGTDTQYF TGTGCCAGCAGTTTACGTGTCCGGGGGGGGACAGATACGCAGTATTTT
TRBD2 TRBJ2-3 few TRBV7-3 CASSSTSGDADTQYF TGTGCCAGCAGCTCGACTAGCGGGGACGCAGATACGCAGTATTTT
- TRBJ1-2 - TRBV9 CASDPLGRGRPQSGYTF TGTGCCAGCGACCCGTTGGGGAGGGGCAGGCCCCAAAGTGGCTACACCTTC
- TRBJ1-1 few TRBV7-9 CASSFLTAQGAFF TGTGCCAGCAGCTTTTTGACCGCCCAGGGGGCTTTCTTT
- TRBJ1-1 few TRBV5-6 CASSLDRAGVNTEAFF TGTGCCAGCAGCTTGGACAGGGCTGGGGTGAACACTGAAGCTTTCTTT
- TRBJ2-7 few TRBV20-1 CSARAQGGMYEQYF TGCAGTGCTAGAGCACAGGGTGGCATGTACGAGCAGTACTTC
- TRBJ2-2 few TRBV19 CASSINGPITTGELFF TGTGCCAGTAGTATTAACGGACCGATTACCACCGGGGAGCTGTTTTTT
- TRBJ1-2 many TRBV7-9 CASSSAETYRNYGYTF TGTGCCAGCAGCTCGGCAGAGACTTACCGTAACTATGGCTACACCTTC
- TRBJ2-1 few TRBV4-1 CASSPIGEGPYNEQFF TGCGCCAGCAGCCCCATCGGAGAGGGTCCCTACAATGAGCAGTTCTTC
TRBD2 TRBJ2-3 many TRBV7-8 CASSLVAGSTDTQYF TGTGCCAGCAGTTTAGTAGCGGGGAGCACAGATACGCAGTATTTT
- TRBJ1-1 - TRBV29-1 CSLAGGGVPEAFF TGCAGCCTTGCGGGGGGTGGTGTTCCTGAAGCTTTCTTT
- TRBJ2-1 - TRBV24-1 CATSDSQGLYNEQFF TGTGCCACCAGTGATAGTCAGGGACTTTACAATGAGCAGTTCTTC
- TRBJ1-1 many TRBV7-6 CASSHNDRFNTEAFF TGTGCCAGCAGCCATAATGACAGGTTTAACACTGAAGCTTTCTTT
- TRBJ2-6 - TRBV7-9 CASSLVQGPGANVLTF TGTGCCAGCAGCTTAGTCCAGGGTCCCGGGGCCAACGTCCTGACTTTC
- TRBJ2-3 - TRBV18 CASSSGVYTDTQYF TGTGCCAGCTCATCAGGGGTTTACACAGATACGCAGTATTTT
- TRBJ2-1 many TRBV7-8 CASSLPPWEEQFF TGTGCCAGCAGCTTACCCCCTTGGGAGGAGCAGTTCTTC
- TRBJ2-5 many TRBV7-9 CASSARNRELRETQYF TGTGCCAGCAGCGCCAGGAACAGGGAGCTCAGGGAGACCCAGTACTTC
- TRBJ1-1 few TRBV7-2 CASSFAGTNTEAFF TGTGCCAGCAGCTTTGCAGGGACAAACACTGAAGCTTTCTTT
TRBD2 TRBJ2-1 few TRBV20-1 CSAPAASGGPSSYNEQFF TGCAGTGCCCCGGCGGCTAGCGGGGGGCCAAGCTCCTACAATGAGCAGTTCTTC
TRBD1 TRBJ2-6 few TRBV28 CASSFGTASGANVLTF TGTGCCAGCAGTTTCGGGACAGCCTCTGGGGCCAACGTCCTGACTTTC
TRBD1 TRBJ1-5 few TRBV6-2/TRBV6-3 CASSYTTGTGGGQPQHF TGTGCCAGCAGTTACACCACCGGGACAGGGGGCGGTCAGCCCCAGCATTTT
- TRBJ1-4 - TRBV20-1 CSARGAGTNEKLFF TGCAGTGCTAGGGGGGCGGGGACAAATGAAAAACTGTTTTTT
- TRBJ2-5 few TRBV14 CASSQVPGPWETQYF TGTGCCAGCAGCCAAGTGCCGGGACCGTGGGAGACCCAGTACTTC
TRBD1 TRBJ2-7 - TRBV20-1 CSATKGAHEQYF TGCAGTGCTACAAAGGGGGCCCACGAGCAGTACTTC
- TRBJ2-1 - TRBV6-2/TRBV6-3 CASMRGDSYNEQFF TGTGCCAGCATGCGCGGGGACTCCTACAATGAGCAGTTCTTC
- TRBJ2-2 few TRBV6-5 CASSHGVTGELFF TGTGCCAGCAGCCACGGGGTTACCGGGGAGCTGTTTTTT
TRBD1 TRBJ2-1 - TRBV4-3 CASSQGKPGQGKPIWNEQFF TGCGCCAGCAGCCAAGGTAAACCGGGACAGGGGAAGCCTATCTGGAATGAGCAGTTCTTC
- TRBJ2-1 - TRBV7-8 CACSFLSNEQFF TGTGCCTGCAGCTTCCTAAGCAATGAGCAGTTCTTC
- TRBJ2-1 few TRBV6-5 CASSYAEPSSYNEQFF TGTGCCAGCAGTTACGCAGAGCCGAGCTCCTACAATGAGCAGTTCTTC
- TRBJ2-1 - TRBV29-1 CSVQKSSYNEQFF TGCAGCGTCCAGAAAAGCTCCTACAATGAGCAGTTCTTC
- TRBJ2-7 - TRBV2 CASSRPLGQYF TGTGCCAGCAGCCGACCCTTGGGGCAGTACTTC
TRBD1 TRBJ1-1 - TRBV10-3 CAIRVTGGADTEAFF TGTGCCATCAGGGTCACAGGGGGCGCGGACACTGAAGCTTTCTTT